The clone carrying this TCR beta chain has a handful of counts. The sample comes from a study of cytomegalovirus exposure and HLA in healthy donors. The germline CDR1 and CDR2 sequences are GTSNPN and SVGIG (reference sequence). The CDR3 is 14 residues long. Trimming took 3 bases from V and 7 from J, leaving 16 bases between them. Amplification used 60 Vbeta primers and 13 Jbeta primers. Repertoires were generated with immunoSEQ multiplex PCR, while TCRdb's copy carries only in-frame clones and drops some. The table includes around 130,000 clones, roughly three quarters detected once. Sequencing was carried out using PBMCs. The TCR comes from a woman aged 55-69 years in good health and CMV-seronegative. This sequence joins TRBV30 and TRBJ1-5; possible D gene TRBD1, 6 bases. The CDR3 reads CAWSQGMEIQPQHF. CDR3 in DNA: TGTGCCTGGAGCCAGGGGATGGAGATACAGCCCCAGCATTTT.